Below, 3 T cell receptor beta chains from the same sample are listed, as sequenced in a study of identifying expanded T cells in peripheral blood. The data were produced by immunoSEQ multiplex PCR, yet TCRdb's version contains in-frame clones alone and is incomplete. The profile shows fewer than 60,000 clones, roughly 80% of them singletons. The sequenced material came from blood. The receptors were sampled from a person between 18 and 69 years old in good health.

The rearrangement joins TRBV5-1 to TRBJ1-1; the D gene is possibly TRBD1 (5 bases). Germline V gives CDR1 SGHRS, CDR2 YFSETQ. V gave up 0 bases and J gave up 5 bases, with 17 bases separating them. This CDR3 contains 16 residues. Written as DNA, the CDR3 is TGCGCCAGCAGCTTGGAGGGGCAGGTTGGGGTGACTGAAGCTTTCTTT. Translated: CASSLEGQVGVTEAFF.

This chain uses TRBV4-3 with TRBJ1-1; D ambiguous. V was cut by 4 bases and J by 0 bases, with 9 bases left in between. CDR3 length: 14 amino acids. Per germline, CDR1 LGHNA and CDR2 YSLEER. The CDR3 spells CASSRQTVNTEAFF. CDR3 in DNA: TGCGCCAGCAGCCGTCAGACGGTGAACACTGAAGCTTTCTTT.

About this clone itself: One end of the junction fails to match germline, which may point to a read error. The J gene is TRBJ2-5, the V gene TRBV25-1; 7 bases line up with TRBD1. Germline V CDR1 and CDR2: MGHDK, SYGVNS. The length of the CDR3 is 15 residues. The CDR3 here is CASSEPGQPKEAQYF. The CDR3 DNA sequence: TGTGCCAGCAGTGAACCGGGACAGCCTAAAGAGGCCCAGTACTTC.